The next 13 T cell receptor beta chains were all read from a single sample in a study of CD8+ T cells in alopecia areata. The sequencing template was cDNA reverse transcribed from extracted RNA. Here immunoSEQ multiplex PCR was the method, and the copy in TCRdb shows in-frame clones only, minus some. The table has roughly 170,000 clones, 50% to 70% seen once. Material: CD4+ T cells sorted from blood, obtained at week 0. The receptors shown here come from a human donor with alopecia areata.

The rearrangement joins TRBV30 to TRBJ2-1, with 7 bases aligning to TRBD1. Germline V gene sequence: CDR1 GTSNPN, CDR2 SVGIG (reference sequence). Trimming took 5 bases from V and 0 from J; bases not matched to a gene: 7. The CDR3 length is 15 residues. The CDR3 sequence is CAWGRQGGSYNEQFF. Written as DNA, the CDR3 is TGTGCCTGGGGGAGACAGGGTGGCTCCTACAATGAGCAGTTCTTC.

This chain connects TRBV5-4 to TRBJ2-7; D possibly corresponds to TRBD2 (6 bases). Deletions cut 4 bases from V and 5 bases from J, with 22 bases between. Germline CDR1 and CDR2: SGHNT and YYREEE (reference sequence). This CDR3 comprises 16 residues. The CDR3 DNA reads as TGTGCCAGCAGCCCAGGGTCGGGAGTGCTGGGTGACGAGCAGTACTTC. Translation gives CASSPGSGVLGDEQYF.

This clone was seen only a few times. This chain links TRBV5-1 with TRBJ2-7; D uncertain. Germline V gene lookup returns CDR1 SGHRS and CDR2 YFSETQ. The length of the CDR3 is 12 residues. The ends were cut back, 3 bases at V and 1 base at J, with 5 bases in the middle. The CDR3 reads CASSSRSYEQYF. CDR3 sequence (DNA): TGCGCCAGCAGCTCCCGTTCCTACGAGCAGTACTTC.

This clone was seen a few times. This chain links TRBV29-1 with TRBJ2-7, with D perhaps TRBD1 (6 bases). The CDR3 runs to 13 residues. The germline CDR1 and CDR2 sequences are SQVTM and ANQGSEA. V shed 6 bases and J shed 1 base, with 13 bases lying between them. The CDR3 coding sequence is TGCAGCGTGATGGGACACCTGTCCTACGAGCAGTACTTC. This encodes CSVMGHLSYEQYF.

This clone came up a few times. The chain is built from TRBV18 and TRBJ1-5; D is possibly TRBD1 (5 bases). The CDR3 has 20 amino acids. Germline lookup yields CDR1 KGHSH and CDR2 LQKENI. V lost 3 bases, J lost 2 bases, and 26 bases lay in between. The CDR3 here is CASSPPGGAIIEAGNQPQHF. The CDR3 nucleotides are TGTGCCAGCTCACCGCCAGGCGGGGCAATCATCGAAGCCGGCAATCAGCCCCAGCATTTT.

The CDR3 bases are TGCAGCGTTGGGGAGGGAGATCAGCCCCAGCATTTT. It translates to CSVGEGDQPQHF. The V gene is TRBV29-1, the J gene TRBJ1-5; D remains ambiguous. Trimming took off 4 bases at V and 5 bases at J, with 9 bases between the two ends. Germline loops: CDR1 SQVTM, CDR2 ANQGSEA. The CDR3 length is 12 residues. The complete variable domain, with remaining parts taken from reference TRBV29-1 and TRBJ1-5, reads SAVISQKPSRDICQRGTSLTIQCQVDSQVTMMFWYRQQPGQSLTLIATANQGSEATYESGFVIDKFPISRPNLTFSTLTVSNMSPEDSSIYLCSVGEGDQPQHFGDGTRLSIL.

The genes are TRBV4-1 and TRBJ1-5, with unresolved D. V was shortened by 1 base and J by 5 bases, with 6 bases between the two germline ends. Germline V gene sequence: CDR1 MGHRA, CDR2 YSYEKL. This CDR3 comprises 13 residues. CDR3 DNA: TGCGCCAGCAGCCAAGGGCGGGATCAGCCCCAGCATTTT. Its protein is CASSQGRDQPQHF.

This clone was found once. The same CDR3 arises from other DNA sequences in this sample as well. V gene TRBV29-1 combines with J gene TRBJ1-1; weak D call: TRBD1 (6 bases). V was clipped by 6 bases and J by 1 base, with 9 bases between them. CDR1 is SQVTM, CDR2 ANQGSEA, per germline. This CDR3 is built from 12 residues. This CDR3 is CSVGHPNTEAFF. In nucleotides, the CDR3 is TGCAGCGTGGGACACCCGAACACTGAAGCTTTCTTT.

The chain is built from TRBV29-1 and TRBJ2-2; D is ambiguous. V was pared by 4 bases and J by 2 bases, with 14 bases between. The CDR3 runs 15 residues. Germline assignment: CDR1 SQVTM and CDR2 ANQGSEA. As DNA, the CDR3 is TGCAGCGTTGGCCCCAAAGTAGGCAACACCGGGGAGCTGTTTTTT. Its translation is CSVGPKVGNTGELFF.

The chain links TRBV2 to TRBJ2-3, with D tentatively TRBD2 (5 bases). CDR1 is SNHLY, CDR2 FYNNEI, per germline. The CDR3 loop spans 16 amino acids. V lost 0 bases and J 4 bases, leaving 14 bases between the germline ends. CDR3 sequence: CASSEAVGRGSDTQYF. In DNA, the CDR3 is TGTGCCAGCAGTGAAGCGGTCGGTCGAGGGTCAGATACGCAGTATTTT.

The chain has TRBV4-2 and TRBJ2-7, with D possibly being TRBD1 (6 bases). Germline V lookup: CDR1 LGHNA, CDR2 YNFKEQ. This CDR3 has 12 residues. V was pared by 0 bases and J by 6 bases, with 6 bases between. CDR3: CASSQEGGEQYF. For the CDR3, the DNA is TGTGCCAGCAGCCAAGAAGGGGGCGAGCAGTACTTC.

This clone was seen once. The V gene is TRBV5-1, the J gene TRBJ1-5; D perhaps matches TRBD1 (6 bases). This CDR3 region has 16 residues. CDR1 is SGHRS and CDR2 is YFSETQ in the germline V gene. V lost 4 bases and J lost 1, with 15 bases in between. In DNA form, the CDR3 reads TGCGCCAGCAGCACAGGACCGGGGGCGAGCAATCAGCCCCAGCATTTT. This encodes CASSTGPGASNQPQHF. Combining the CDR3 with reference TRBV5-1 and TRBJ1-5 gives the whole variable domain KAGVTQTPRYLIKTRGQQVTLSCSPISGHRSVSWYQQTPGQGLQFLFEYFSETQRNKGNFPGRFSGRQFSNSRSEMNVSTLELGDSALYLCASSTGPGASNQPQHFGDGTRLSIL.

V is TRBV9 and J is TRBJ2-5; no clear D gene. The V end lost 0 bases, the J end lost 4 bases, and 10 bases lay between the germline ends. This CDR3 is 14 amino acids long. CDR1 and CDR2 from the germline V gene are SGDLS and YYNGEE. The CDR3 DNA follows: TGTGCCAGCAGCGTAGCGTCGGCTGGAGAGACCCAGTACTTC. It yields the protein CASSVASAGETQYF.